These 9 T cell receptor beta chains share one sample of origin, sequenced in a study of shared clonotypes between healthy human individuals. Data came from immunoSEQ multiplex PCR; TCRdb stores just in-frame clones and leaves some out. The sample lists more than 500,000 clones; approximately 95% were seen once. Sequencing was performed on naive CD4+ T cells sorted from blood. Described subset: CD45RA+ positively selected. These receptor sequences come from a woman aged 30 to 39 in good health.

This clone was counted a few times. This sequence joins TRBV4-1 and TRBJ1-2, with a weak D call TRBD1 (6 bases). Germline CDR1 MGHRA, CDR2 YSYEKL. V gave up 4 bases and J gave up 7 bases, with 13 bases separating them. The CDR3 length is 13 residues. CDR3 sequence: CASSLTGLGGYTF. CDR3 nucleotide sequence: TGCGCCAGCAGCCTTACAGGGCTTGGTGGCTACACCTTC.

The chain uses TRBV5-4 and TRBJ1-5; no clear D. This CDR3 spans 15 amino acids. V gave up 0 bases and J gave up 4 bases, with 11 bases separating them. CDR1 and CDR2 (germline): SGHNT, YYREEE (reference sequence). CDR3 sequence (DNA): TGTGCCAGCAGCTTGGAACCGGACCTGAATCAGCCCCAGCATTTT. Protein: CASSLEPDLNQPQHF.

The J gene is TRBJ2-4, the V gene TRBV19; 12 bases line up with TRBD2. The CDR3 has 17 residues. The germline V gene encodes CDR1 LNHDA and CDR2 SQIVND (reference sequence). The ends lost 8 bases at V and 1 base at J; junction bases unmatched: 9. CDR3 loop: CASGLAGTGSAKNIQYF. The CDR3 DNA sequence: TGTGCCAGTGGACTAGCGGGGACGGGGAGTGCCAAAAACATTCAGTACTTC.

The rearrangement links TRBV10-3 to TRBJ2-5; maybe TRBD1 (6 bases). Germline lookup yields CDR1 ENHRY and CDR2 SYGVKD. The ends were cut back, 4 bases at V and 2 bases at J, with 14 bases in the middle. The CDR3 contains 15 residues. In DNA, the CDR3 is TGTGCCATCAGTGTTGGGACAAATTATCAAGAGACCCAGTACTTC. Translated, it gives CAISVGTNYQETQYF.

V usage is TRBV6-4 and J usage is TRBJ1-5; 8 nucleotides line up with TRBD1. The trim removed 4 bases at V and 1 base at J, leaving 6 bases unmatched. There are 16 residues in the CDR3. Germline lookup yields CDR1 MRHNA and CDR2 SNTAGT. CDR3 nucleotides: TGTGCCAGCAGTGCCGCCCGGACAGGGAGCAATCAGCCCCAGCATTTT. This gives the protein CASSAARTGSNQPQHF.

The gene calls are TRBV7-6 and TRBJ2-3, with 11 positions matching TRBD2. After removal of 1 base from V and 4 bases from J, the junction contained 7 bases not matched to a gene. Germline CDR1 is SGHVS and CDR2 is FNYEAQ. This CDR3 is 17 amino acids long. CDR3 in DNA: TGTGCCAGCAGCTTAGAAACTAGCGGGAGTAGGCCAGATACGCAGTATTTT. This sequence encodes CASSLETSGSRPDTQYF.

CDR3 DNA sequence: TGTGCCAGCAGGGACAGGGGGTACTATGGCTACACCTTC. Encoded protein: CASRDRGYYGYTF. This chain uses TRBV6-5 with TRBJ1-2; TRBD1 aligns across 10 bases. V was clipped by 6 bases and J by 3 bases; unmatched bases: 1. This CDR3 has 13 amino acids. CDR1 MNHEY and CDR2 SVGAGI come from the germline V gene.

The chain couples TRBV28 to TRBJ2-3; 10 nucleotides line up with TRBD2. With V trimmed by 6 bases and J by 3 bases, 3 bases remained unmatched. CDR1 MDHEN and CDR2 SYDVKM come from the germline V gene. The CDR3 spans 14 residues. This chain's CDR3 is CASRGTSATDTQYF. The CDR3 DNA follows: TGTGCCAGCAGGGGGACTAGCGCTACAGATACGCAGTATTTT.

As for this clone: The identical CDR3 is also encoded by other nucleotide sequences in the sample. The V call is TRBV5-1, the J call TRBJ1-5, with D maybe TRBD1 (5 bases). Germline V lookup: CDR1 SGHRS, CDR2 YFSETQ. The CDR3 totals 13 residues. V lost 10 bases, J lost 2 bases, and 13 bases lay in between. The CDR3 region has the DNA TGCGCCTCCTCCCGGGACGGCAATCAGCCCCAGCATTTT. This gives the protein CASSRDGNQPQHF.